This TCR beta chain was sequenced in a study of blood T cell repertoires in COVID-19. At the level of the study: Acute and convalescent COVID-19 specimens originated in the United States, Italy and Spain. T cells, B-cell-depleted T cells, or PBMCs supplied cDNA or gDNA.

Original methodology: Using reference gene primer amplification, nucleated cell counts were estimated. The data were produced by immunoSEQ multiplex PCR, yet TCRdb's version contains in-frame clones alone and is incomplete. V and J calls and clone size are given by that table; D and trimming were obtained from the DNA. The sample shows approximately 150,000 clones, 85% of them seen only once. Looked up from germline, CDR1 is MNHEY and CDR2 is SVGAGI. V dropped 6 bases and J dropped 5; count of bases not matched to a gene: 13. This CDR3 comprises 15 residues. The V gene is TRBV6-5, the J gene TRBJ2-7; 7 nucleotides line up with TRBD1. This TCR was sampled from a human donor with acute or convalescent COVID-19. The donor label of this sample is uncertain. The sample was peripheral blood. CDR3 residues: CASRYRQGLTDEQYF. DNA for the CDR3: TGTGCCAGCAGATACCGACAGGGCTTGACAGACGAGCAGTACTTC.